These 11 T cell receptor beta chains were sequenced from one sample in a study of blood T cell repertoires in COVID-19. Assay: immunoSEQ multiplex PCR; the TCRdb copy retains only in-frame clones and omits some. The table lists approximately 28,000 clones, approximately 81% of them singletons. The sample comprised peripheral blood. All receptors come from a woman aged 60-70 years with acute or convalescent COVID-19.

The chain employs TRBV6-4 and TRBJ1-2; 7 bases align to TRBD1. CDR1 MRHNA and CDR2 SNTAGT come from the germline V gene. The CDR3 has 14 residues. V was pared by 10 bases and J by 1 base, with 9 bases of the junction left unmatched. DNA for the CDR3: TGTGCCACCGCCTCGGGACAGCTTAACTATGGCTACACCTTC. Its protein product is CATASGQLNYGYTF.

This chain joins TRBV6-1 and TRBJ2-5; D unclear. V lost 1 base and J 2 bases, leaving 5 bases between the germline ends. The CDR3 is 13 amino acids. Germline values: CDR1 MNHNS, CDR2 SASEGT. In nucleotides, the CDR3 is TGTGCCAGCAGTGAAGTGTATCAAGAGACCCAGTACTTC. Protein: CASSEVYQETQYF.

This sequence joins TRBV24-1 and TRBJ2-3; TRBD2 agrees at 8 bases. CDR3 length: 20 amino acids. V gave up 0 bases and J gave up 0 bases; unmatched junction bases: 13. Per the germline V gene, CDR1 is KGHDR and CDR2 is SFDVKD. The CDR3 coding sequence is TGTGCCACCAGTGATTTGGAGGATAGCGGGGCACTCACTAGCACAGATACGCAGTATTTT. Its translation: CATSDLEDSGALTSTDTQYF.

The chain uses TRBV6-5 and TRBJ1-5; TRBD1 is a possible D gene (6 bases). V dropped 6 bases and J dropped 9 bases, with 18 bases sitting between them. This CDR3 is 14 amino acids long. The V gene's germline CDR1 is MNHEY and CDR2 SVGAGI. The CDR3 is CASSGPGELLPQHF. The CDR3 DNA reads TGTGCCAGCAGCGGACCAGGGGAATTGTTGCCCCAGCATTTT.

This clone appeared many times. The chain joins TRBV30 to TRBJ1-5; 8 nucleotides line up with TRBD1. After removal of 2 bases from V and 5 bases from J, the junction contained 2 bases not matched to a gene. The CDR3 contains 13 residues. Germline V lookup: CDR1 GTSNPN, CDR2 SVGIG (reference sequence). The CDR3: CAWSIQGDQPQHF. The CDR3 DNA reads TGTGCCTGGAGTATACAGGGGGATCAGCCCCAGCATTTT.

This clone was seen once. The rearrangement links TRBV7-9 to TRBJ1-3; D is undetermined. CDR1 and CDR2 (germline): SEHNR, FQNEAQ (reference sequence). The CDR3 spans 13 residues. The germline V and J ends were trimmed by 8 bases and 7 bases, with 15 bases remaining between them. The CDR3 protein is CASGLGRGNTIYF. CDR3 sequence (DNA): TGTGCCAGCGGGCTGGGGAGAGGGAACACCATATATTTT.

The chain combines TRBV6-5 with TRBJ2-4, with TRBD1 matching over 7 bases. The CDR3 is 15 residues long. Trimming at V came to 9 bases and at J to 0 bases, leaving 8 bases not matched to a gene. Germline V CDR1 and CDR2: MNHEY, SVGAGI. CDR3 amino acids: CARTGTEKAKNIQYF. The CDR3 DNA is TGTGCCAGAACCGGGACAGAAAAAGCCAAAAACATTCAGTACTTC.

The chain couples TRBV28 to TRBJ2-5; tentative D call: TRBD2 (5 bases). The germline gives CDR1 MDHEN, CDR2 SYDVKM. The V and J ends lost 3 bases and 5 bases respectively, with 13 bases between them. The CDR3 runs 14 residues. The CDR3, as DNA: TGTGCCAGCAGTTTGAGCGGTCCTCAGGAGACCCAGTACTTC. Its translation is CASSLSGPQETQYF.

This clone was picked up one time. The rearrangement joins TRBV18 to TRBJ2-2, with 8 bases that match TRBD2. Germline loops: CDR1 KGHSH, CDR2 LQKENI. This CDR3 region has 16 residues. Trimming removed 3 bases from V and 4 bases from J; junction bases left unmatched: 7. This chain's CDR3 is CASSPPGLGGTGELFF. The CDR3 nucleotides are TGTGCCAGCTCACCCCCGGGACTAGGGGGCACCGGGGAGCTGTTTTTT.

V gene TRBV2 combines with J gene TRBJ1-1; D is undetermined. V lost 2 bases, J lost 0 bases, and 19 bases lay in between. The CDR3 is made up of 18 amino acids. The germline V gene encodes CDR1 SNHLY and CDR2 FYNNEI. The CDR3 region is CASSETRLLYVVNTEAFF. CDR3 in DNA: TGTGCCAGCAGTGAAACCCGGTTACTCTATGTGGTGAACACTGAAGCTTTCTTT.

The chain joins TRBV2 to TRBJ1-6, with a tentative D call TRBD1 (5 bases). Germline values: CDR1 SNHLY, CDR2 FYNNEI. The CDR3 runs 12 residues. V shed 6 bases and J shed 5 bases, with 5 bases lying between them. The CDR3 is CASRTDNSPLHF. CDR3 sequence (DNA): TGTGCCAGCAGGACAGATAATTCACCCCTCCACTTT.